Listed below are T cell receptor beta chains from one sample, sequenced in a study of T cell responses to AZD1222 COVID-19 vaccine. Repertoires were generated with immunoSEQ multiplex PCR, while TCRdb's copy carries only in-frame clones and drops some. The sample lists 110,000 or so clones; roughly nine tenths were seen once. The source material was peripheral blood, sampled on day 0 of AZD1222 vaccination. Every receptor here comes from an adult in good health. CDR3s include the opening cysteine and the closing phenylalanine or tryptophan. The D gene is left open where the match is weak.

d_call j_call v_call cdr3_nt cdr3_aa
- TRBJ2-5 TRBV27 TGTGCCAGCAGTTCCCACTCCCTACAAGAGACCCAGTACTTC CASSSHSLQETQYF
TRBD2 TRBJ2-3 TRBV29-1 TGCAGCACCGAGCGGGAGACAAGTACGCAGTATTTT CSTERETSTQYF
- TRBJ1-1 TRBV5-1 TGCGCCAGCAGCTCCCAGGGAGGGTACACTGAAGCTTTCTTT CASSSQGGYTEAFF
- TRBJ2-5 TRBV7-3 TGTGCCAGCAGCCCCTCGACGCGTTCAACCCAGTACTTC CASSPSTRSTQYF
- TRBJ2-7 TRBV6-5 TGTGCCAGCAGACAGGAGTCCTACGAGCAGTACTTC CASRQESYEQYF
- TRBJ1-2 TRBV29-1 TGCAGCGTTGCGGTTTTCCAAGACTATGGCTACACCTTC CSVAVFQDYGYTF
TRBD1 TRBJ1-1 TRBV19 TGTGCCAGTAGCGCCGTTGACAGGGAGGCTGAAGCTTTCTTT CASSAVDREAEAFF
TRBD1 TRBJ1-2 TRBV4-3 TGCGCCAGCAGCCCCGGGACAGGGGGCGCCTATGGCTACACCTTC CASSPGTGGAYGYTF
TRBD2 TRBJ2-3 TRBV18 TGTGCCAGCTCACCTAATGAGCGGGAGACGCAGTATTTT CASSPNERETQYF
TRBD1 TRBJ1-2 TRBV19 TGTGCCAGTGGAACTGGACAGGGGGTTAACTATGGCTACACCTTC CASGTGQGVNYGYTF
TRBD2 TRBJ2-5 TRBV5-4 TGTGCCAGCAGCGGTAGCGGGAGGGGGCAGACCCAGTACTTC CASSGSGRGQTQYF
TRBD1 TRBJ1-6 TRBV29-1 TGCAGCGTTGGCACAGGGGAGGATTCACCCCTCCACTTT CSVGTGEDSPLHF
- TRBJ2-5 TRBV5-1 TGCGCCAGCAGCTCCCTGGGGGAAGAGACCCAGTACTTC CASSSLGEETQYF
- TRBJ1-2 TRBV3-1/TRBV3-2 TGTGCCAGCAGCCAAGACGGTCGCGGGAACTATGGCTACACCTTC CASSQDGRGNYGYTF
- TRBJ2-1 TRBV7-3 TGTGCCAGCAGCCCCTGGGGGTACAATGAGCAGTTCTTC CASSPWGYNEQFF
- TRBJ2-7 TRBV5-1 TGCGCCAGCAGCTTGGCCCCGCCAAGCTACGAGCAGTACTTC CASSLAPPSYEQYF